The sequence of this T cell receptor (beta chain) was determined in a study of T cell responses to AZD1222 COVID-19 vaccine. Study-wide results and caveats: CD4 TCRs linked to vaccination spanned spike, dominating at 160-218 and 743-854.

The CDR3 loop spans 14 amino acids. Germline values: CDR1 MDHEN, CDR2 SYDVKM. The trim removed 7 bases at V and 7 bases at J, leaving 7 bases unmatched. Assay used: immunoSEQ multiplex PCR; TCRdb lists only in-frame clones, some missing. The repertoire holds around 120,000 clones, with 92% as singletons. Worth noting for this clone: Antigen specificity is unknown.

The origin of this receptor is an adult who received the AZD1222 COVID-19 vaccine. The rearrangement links TRBV28 to TRBJ1-4; 9 bases map to TRBD1. The source was peripheral blood, collected 28 days after the second AZD1222 dose. As DNA, the CDR3 is TGTGCCAGCAAAAGGACAGGGGCGGGTGAAAAACTGTTTTTT. Translation gives CASKRTGAGEKLFF.